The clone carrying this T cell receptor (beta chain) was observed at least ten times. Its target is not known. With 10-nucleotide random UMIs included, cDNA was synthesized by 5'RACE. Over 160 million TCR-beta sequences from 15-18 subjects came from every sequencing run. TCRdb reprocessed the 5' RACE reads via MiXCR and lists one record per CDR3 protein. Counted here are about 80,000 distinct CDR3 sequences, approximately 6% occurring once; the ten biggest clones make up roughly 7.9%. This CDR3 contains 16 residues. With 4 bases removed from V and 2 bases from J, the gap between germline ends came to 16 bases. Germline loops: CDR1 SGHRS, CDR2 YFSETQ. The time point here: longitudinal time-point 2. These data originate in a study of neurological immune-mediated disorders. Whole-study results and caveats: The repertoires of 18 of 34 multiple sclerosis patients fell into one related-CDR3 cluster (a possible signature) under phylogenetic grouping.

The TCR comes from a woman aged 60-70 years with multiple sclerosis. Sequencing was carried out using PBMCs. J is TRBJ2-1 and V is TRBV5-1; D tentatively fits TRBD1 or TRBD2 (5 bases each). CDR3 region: CASSLEGWGTYNEQFF. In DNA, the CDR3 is TGCGCCAGCAGCCTAGAAGGGTGGGGGACCTACAATGAGCAGTTCTTC.